The TCR beta chain under discussion was sequenced for a study of Graves' ophthalmopathy and Graves' hyperthyroidism. CDR3 regions of TCR beta were amplified from RNA transcripts. RT-PCR with HTBI primers came first, then second-round multiplex PCR. TCRdb called the multiplex PCR reads again in MiXCR, with one record for every CDR3 protein. The table has over a million distinct CDR3 sequences, roughly 35% seen once. This CDR3 is built from 17 residues. V was clipped by 1 base and J by 7 bases; unmatched bases: 12. Sequenced sample: peripheral blood or thyroid tissue (not recorded which). The source is an adult man with Graves' hyperthyroidism. The rearrangement links TRBV12-3 or TRBV12-4 to TRBJ2-7; 11 nucleotides match TRBD2. The chain's CDR3 is CASSLGISGRASEEQYF. The CDR3, as DNA: TGTGCCAGCAGTTTAGGCATTAGCGGGAGGGCCTCGGAAGAGCAGTACTTC.